This section outlines one TCR beta chain sequence together with its context. Other DNA sequences in the sample encode the same CDR3. Seattle patients were enrolled while actively infected and followed longitudinally. CDR3 length: 11 residues. Trimming pared 6 bases from V and 8 bases from J, leaving 10 bases between. This specimen belongs to a study of blood T cell repertoires in COVID-19. Study at large: T cells, B-cell-depleted T cells, or PBMCs provided the cDNA or gDNA that served as material.

Original analysis: From reference gene primer amplification, estimates of nucleated cell counts were derived. Data came from immunoSEQ multiplex PCR; TCRdb stores just in-frame clones and leaves some out. That table furnishes V, J and clone size, whereas the DNA furnished D and trimming. The data show under 200,000 clones, with about 76% seen just once and roughly 5.6% held by the top ten. The clonotype originates from a middle-aged woman with COVID-19, enrolled during active disease. The rearrangement joins TRBV12-3 or TRBV12-4 to TRBJ1-2; D not resolved. Material: peripheral blood. The CDR3 bases are TGTGCCAGCAGCCCGGGTGGAGGCTACACCTTC. Its translation is CASSPGGGYTF.